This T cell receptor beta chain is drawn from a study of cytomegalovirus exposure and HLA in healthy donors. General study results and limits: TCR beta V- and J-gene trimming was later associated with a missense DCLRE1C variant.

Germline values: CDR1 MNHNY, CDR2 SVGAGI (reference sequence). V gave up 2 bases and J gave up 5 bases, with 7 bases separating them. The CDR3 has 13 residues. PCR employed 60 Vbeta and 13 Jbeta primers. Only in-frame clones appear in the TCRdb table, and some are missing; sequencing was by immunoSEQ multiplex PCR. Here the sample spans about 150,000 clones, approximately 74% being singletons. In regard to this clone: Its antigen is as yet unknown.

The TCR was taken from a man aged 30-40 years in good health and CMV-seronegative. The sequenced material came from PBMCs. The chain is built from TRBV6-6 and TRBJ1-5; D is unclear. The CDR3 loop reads CASSYAEDQPQHF. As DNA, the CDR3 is TGTGCCAGCAGTTACGCGGAGGATCAGCCCCAGCATTTT.